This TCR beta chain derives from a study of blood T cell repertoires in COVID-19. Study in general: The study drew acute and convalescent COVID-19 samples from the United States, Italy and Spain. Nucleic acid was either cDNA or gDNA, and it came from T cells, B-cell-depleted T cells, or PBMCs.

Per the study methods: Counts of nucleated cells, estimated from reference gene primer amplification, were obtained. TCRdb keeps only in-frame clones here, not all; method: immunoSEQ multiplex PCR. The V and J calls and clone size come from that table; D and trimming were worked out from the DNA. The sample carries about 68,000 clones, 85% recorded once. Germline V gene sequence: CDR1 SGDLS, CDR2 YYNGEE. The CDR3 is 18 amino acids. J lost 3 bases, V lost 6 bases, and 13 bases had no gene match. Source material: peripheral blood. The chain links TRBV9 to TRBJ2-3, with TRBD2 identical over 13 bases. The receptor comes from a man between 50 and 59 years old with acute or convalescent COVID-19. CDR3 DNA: TGTGCCAGCATCCCTTCGACTAGCGGGGGGTACAGGACAGATACGCAGTATTTT. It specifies CASIPSTSGGYRTDTQYF. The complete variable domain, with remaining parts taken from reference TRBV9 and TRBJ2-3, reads DSGVTQTPKHLITATGQRVTLRCSPRSGDLSVYWYQQSLDQGLQFLIQYYNGEERAKGNILERFSAQQFPDLHSELNLSSLELGDSALYFCASIPSTSGGYRTDTQYFGPGTRLTVL.